The 22 T cell receptor beta chains below come from one sample, sequenced in a study of blood T cells in healthy people across ages. Through a sample-barcoded 5' primer and a J-beta primer mix, a second PCR was run for about 6 to 12 cycles. TCRdb processed the 5' RACE reads anew with MiXCR; each CDR3 protein has one entry. Among fewer than 2,000,000 distinct CDR3 sequences listed, 30% to 40% were seen once. What was sequenced was blood. These receptors originate from a woman in her 30s in good health.

In nucleotides, the CDR3 is TGCAGTGCTGAAGACAGAACTAGCGGGGGGGCAGATACGCAGTATTTT. Protein sequence: CSAEDRTSGGADTQYF. V and J are TRBV20-1 and TRBJ2-3; 13 bases line up with TRBD2. In germline, CDR1 is DFQATT, CDR2 SNEGSKA (reference sequence). J gave up 4 bases and V 5 bases, and 9 bases lay outside the gene matches. CDR3 length equals 16 residues.

This clonotype was picked up a small number of times. V gene TRBV28 combines with J gene TRBJ1-2; TRBD1 aligns across 8 bases. V was clipped by 6 bases and J by 9 bases; unmatched bases: 6. The germline V gene has CDR1 MDHEN and CDR2 SYDVKM. This CDR3 comprises 12 residues. The CDR3 DNA reads TGTGCCAGCAGCCTGGACAGGGTGCGCTACACCTTC. Translated: CASSLDRVRYTF.

This chain joins TRBV7-2 and TRBJ2-1; no clear D gene. This CDR3 contains 14 residues. CDR1 SGHTA and CDR2 FQGNSA come from the germline V gene. Trimming shortened V by 4 bases and J by 10 bases, and 17 bases separated the two germline ends. DNA for the CDR3: TGTGCCAGCAGCTGGAGACCCCTAATGGACGAGCAGTTCTTC. This encodes CASSWRPLMDEQFF.

This CDR3 reads CASSLSPGDAYEQYF. Here the CDR3 DNA reads TGTGCCAGCAGTTTATCCCCAGGGGATGCCTACGAGCAGTACTTC. The chain combines TRBV28 with TRBJ2-4, with D possibly matching TRBD1 (6 bases). The end of the DNA fits TRBJ2-7 better, so the J call may be wrong. This CDR3 has 15 residues. Germline V gene sequence: CDR1 MDHEN, CDR2 SYDVKM.

V and J are TRBV20-1 and TRBJ1-4, with D perhaps matching TRBD1 (5 bases). Trimming stripped 3 bases from V and 6 bases from J, with 11 bases between. Looked up from germline, CDR1 is DFQATT and CDR2 is SNEGSKA (reference sequence). The CDR3 length is 13 residues. The chain's CDR3 is CSARGLFDEKLFF. CDR3 DNA sequence: TGCAGTGCTAGGGGGCTGTTTGATGAAAAACTGTTTTTT.

The genes are TRBV27 and TRBJ2-7; 8 bases fit TRBD2. The germline gives CDR1 MNHEY, CDR2 SMNVEV (reference sequence). The CDR3 extends over 15 amino acids. V was pared by 3 bases and J by 1 base, with 5 bases of the junction left unmatched. The CDR3: CASSLDRGRSYEQYF. For the CDR3, the DNA is TGTGCCAGCAGTTTGGACCGCGGGAGGTCCTACGAGCAGTACTTC.

The sample holds a few counts of this clonotype. The J gene is TRBJ2-1, the V gene TRBV2; TRBD2 might be the D (5 bases). Germline lookup yields CDR1 SNHLY and CDR2 FYNNEI. V lost 8 bases, J lost 4 bases, and 12 bases lay in between. CDR3 length: 13 residues. The CDR3 DNA sequence: TGTGCCAGCGACCCCGAGGGATACAATGAGCAGTTCTTC. It encodes CASDPEGYNEQFF.

In this sample, this clonotype turned up once. The chain links TRBV20-1 to TRBJ1-6; TRBD1 matches 8 bases. This CDR3 contains 13 residues. CDR1 and CDR2 (germline): DFQATT, SNEGSKA (reference sequence). V was clipped by 5 bases and J by 7 bases; unmatched bases: 4. CDR3 in DNA: TGCAGTGCTGACACAGGGGGGAATTCACCCCTCCACTTT. This gives the protein CSADTGGNSPLHF.

V and J are TRBV12-3 or TRBV12-4 and TRBJ1-2, with D tentatively TRBD1 (5 bases). The CDR3 totals 14 residues. V was shortened by 5 bases and J by 6 bases, with 16 bases between the two germline ends. CDR3 region: CASSTDGRANGYTF. The CDR3 region has the DNA TGTGCCAGCAGTACCGATGGCAGGGCTAATGGCTACACCTTC.

This clonotype was picked up many times. This sequence joins TRBV4-1 and TRBJ2-5; D is undetermined. Trimming stripped 0 bases from V and 2 bases from J, with 16 bases between. Germline V gene lookup returns CDR1 MGHRA and CDR2 YSYEKL. The CDR3 runs to 17 residues. The DNA for the CDR3 is TGCGCCAGCAGCCAAGATCCGGTAATGGGCAGGCAAGAGACCCAGTACTTC. Its protein product is CASSQDPVMGRQETQYF.

The CDR3: CASSLALRTVAYEQYF. The CDR3 region has the DNA TGTGCCAGCAGTTTAGCCCTCCGGACAGTTGCCTACGAGCAGTACTTC. The rearrangement joins TRBV12-3 or TRBV12-4 to TRBJ2-7, with D perhaps TRBD1 (6 bases). V lost 0 bases and J lost 2, with 14 bases in between. The CDR3 has 16 residues.

V is TRBV28 and J is TRBJ2-7, with 8 bases matching TRBD2. The V gene end was trimmed by 3 bases and the J gene end by 0 bases; junction bases not matched to a gene: 10. The CDR3 runs 17 residues. Germline V gene sequence: CDR1 MDHEN, CDR2 SYDVKM. The CDR3 reads CASSLPWGLAGSYEQYF. The CDR3 DNA is TGTGCCAGCAGTTTGCCCTGGGGCCTAGCGGGCTCCTACGAGCAGTACTTC.

This clonotype has only a few counts. This rearrangement joins TRBV20-1 to TRBJ1-2; weak D call: TRBD1 (5 bases). The germline V and J ends were trimmed by 1 base and 3 bases, with 15 bases remaining between them. The CDR3 is 15 residues long. Germline V gene sequence: CDR1 DFQATT, CDR2 SNEGSKA (reference sequence). Here the CDR3 reads CSARGVSGQHYGYTF. Written as DNA, the CDR3 is TGCAGTGCTAGAGGAGTATCAGGGCAACACTATGGCTACACCTTC.

V gene TRBV12-3 or TRBV12-4 combines with J gene TRBJ2-2; possibly TRBD2 for D (5 bases). The CDR3 runs 14 residues. Between the trimmed V and J ends, which lost 3 bases and 6 bases, there was a span of 11 bases. The CDR3 sequence is CASSFSGSAGELFF. Here the CDR3 DNA reads TGTGCCAGCAGTTTCTCGGGGTCAGCCGGGGAGCTGTTTTTT.

The V gene is TRBV20-1, the J gene TRBJ1-6; 7 nucleotides align to TRBD1. The V gene end was trimmed by 6 bases and the J gene end by 5 bases; junction bases not matched to a gene: 13. Germline CDR1 and CDR2: DFQATT and SNEGSKA (reference sequence). This CDR3 has 16 residues. Here the CDR3 reads CSAFQGNDRDNSPLHF. In DNA form, the CDR3 reads TGCAGTGCCTTCCAGGGAAACGACAGGGATAATTCACCCCTCCACTTT.

The table lists this clonotype with a few counts. The chain carries TRBV28 and TRBJ1-5, with a tentative D call TRBD1 (6 bases). The germline V and J ends were trimmed by 7 bases and 1 base, with 17 bases remaining between them. CDR1 is MDHEN and CDR2 is SYDVKM in the germline V gene. CDR3 size: 16 residues. CDR3 DNA sequence: TGTGCCAGCACCGACAGTTTCAGGGGCAGCAATCAGCCCCAGCATTTT. Translation: CASTDSFRGSNQPQHF.

This clonotype has at least ten counts. This chain uses TRBV6-6 with TRBJ2-7; tentatively, D is TRBD2 (5 bases). The germline gives CDR1 MNHNY, CDR2 SVGAGI (reference sequence). V lost 4 bases and J 2 bases, leaving 6 bases between the germline ends. The CDR3 sequence is 12 residues long. Here the CDR3 reads CASSSGTYEQYF. For the CDR3, the DNA is TGTGCCAGCAGTTCCGGGACCTACGAGCAGTACTTC.

The V call is TRBV24-1, the J call TRBJ2-3; 7 nucleotides agree with TRBD2. CDR1 and CDR2 (germline): KGHDR, SFDVKD. CDR3 length: 11 amino acids. The junction had 7 bases not matched to a gene; V was cut back by 6 bases and J by 14 bases. The chain's CDR3 is CATSTGGSWYF. The CDR3 DNA is TGTGCCACCAGTACGGGAGGTTCGTGGTATTTT.

This sequence joins TRBV6-6 and TRBJ2-1; the D gene is possibly TRBD1 (5 bases). V dropped 6 bases and J dropped 0 bases, with 9 bases sitting between them. Germline lookup yields CDR1 MNHNY and CDR2 SVGAGI (reference sequence). The CDR3 spans 14 residues. CDR3 bases: TGTGCCAGCAGGGGCAGGGTCTCCTACAATGAGCAGTTCTTC. It codes for CASRGRVSYNEQFF.

The chain has TRBV2 and TRBJ2-2; 9 positions match TRBD1. CDR1 and CDR2 from the germline V gene are SNHLY and FYNNEI. The CDR3 has 14 amino acids. The trim removed 7 bases at V and 5 bases at J, leaving 5 bases unmatched. The CDR3 sequence is CASKGGTGTGELFF. CDR3 DNA sequence: TGTGCCAGCAAGGGGGGGACAGGGACCGGGGAGCTGTTTTTT.

V gene TRBV7-9 combines with J gene TRBJ1-2; D is ambiguous. V gave up 1 base and J gave up 7 bases, with 16 bases separating them. The V gene's germline CDR1 is SEHNR and CDR2 FQNEAQ (reference sequence). This CDR3 is built from 15 residues. The CDR3 nucleotides are TGTGCCAGCAGCTTAGGTCCTGGGGAGGTCTGTGGCTACACCTTC. Protein: CASSLGPGEVCGYTF.

This clonotype came up a few times. This sequence joins TRBV20-1 and TRBJ1-6; 9 bases are shared with TRBD1. The ends lost 0 bases at V and 8 bases at J; junction bases unmatched: 8. The CDR3 runs to 16 residues. The germline V gene has CDR1 DFQATT and CDR2 SNEGSKA (reference sequence). In DNA form, the CDR3 reads TGCAGTGCTAGAGACGTCGCGGACAGGGGAGATTCACCCCTCCACTTT. Amino acids: CSARDVADRGDSPLHF.